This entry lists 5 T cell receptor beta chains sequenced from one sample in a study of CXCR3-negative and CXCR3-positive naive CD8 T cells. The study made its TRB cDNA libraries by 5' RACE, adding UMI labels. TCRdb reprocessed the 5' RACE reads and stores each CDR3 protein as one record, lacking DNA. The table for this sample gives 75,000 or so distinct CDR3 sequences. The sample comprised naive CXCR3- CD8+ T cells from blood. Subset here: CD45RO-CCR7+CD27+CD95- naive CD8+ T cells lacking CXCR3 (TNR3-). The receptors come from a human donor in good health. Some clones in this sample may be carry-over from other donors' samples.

This CDR3 is CASSSRTSGRTYNEQFF. The chain is built from TRBV28 and TRBJ2-1; TCRdb selects TRBD2, and the lack of DNA leaves this call unchecked. The CDR3 runs to 17 residues. In germline, CDR1 is MDHEN, CDR2 SYDVKM.

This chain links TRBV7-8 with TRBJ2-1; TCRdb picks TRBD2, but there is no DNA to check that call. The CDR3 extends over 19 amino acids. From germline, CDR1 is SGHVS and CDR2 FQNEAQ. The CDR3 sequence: CASILGLAGGALSYNEQFF.

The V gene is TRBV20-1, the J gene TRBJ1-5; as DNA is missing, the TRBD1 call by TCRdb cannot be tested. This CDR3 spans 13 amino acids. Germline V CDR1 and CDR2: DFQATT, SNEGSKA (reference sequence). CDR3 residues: CSAGHVSNQPQHF.

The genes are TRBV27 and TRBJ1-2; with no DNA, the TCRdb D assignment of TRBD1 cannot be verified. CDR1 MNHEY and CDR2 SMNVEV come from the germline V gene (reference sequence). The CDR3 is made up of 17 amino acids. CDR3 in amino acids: CASSPGPQQGLNYGYTF.

The CDR3 sequence: CSVEIRGLGGYEQYF. The chain employs TRBV29-1 and TRBJ2-7; TCRdb lists TRBD2, though no DNA is available to test this call. From germline, CDR1 is SQVTM and CDR2 ANQGSEA. This CDR3 is 15 amino acids long.